This T cell receptor (beta chain) was profiled in a study of shared clonotypes between healthy human individuals. Study as a whole: CD4 naive and CD4 memory each took three plates per donor, while CD8 naive took two and CD8 memory one.

With respect to this clone: The target antigen is unknown.

CDR3 length: 15 residues. Trimming took off 5 bases at V and 0 bases at J, with 13 bases between the two ends. Germline V lookup: CDR1 LNHDA, CDR2 SQIVND (reference sequence). The donors were adults (healthy and HIV-negative) with no recent acute infections or vaccinations. Regarding the study as a whole: Among the subsets, naive ones generally showed larger estimated richness than memory ones.

The method was immunoSEQ multiplex PCR; TCRdb's version includes in-frame clones alone and lacks a portion of them. The sample records around 2.1 million clones, around 95% being singletons. V usage is TRBV19 and J usage is TRBJ1-1; D gene ambiguous. The specimen sequenced was naive CD4+ T cells sorted from blood. The subset here: CD45RA+ positively selected. This TCR was recovered from a young man in good health. DNA for the CDR3: TGTGCCAGTAGTGGAAGTGCCCGGGTGAACACTGAAGCTTTCTTT. Translated, it gives CASSGSARVNTEAFF.